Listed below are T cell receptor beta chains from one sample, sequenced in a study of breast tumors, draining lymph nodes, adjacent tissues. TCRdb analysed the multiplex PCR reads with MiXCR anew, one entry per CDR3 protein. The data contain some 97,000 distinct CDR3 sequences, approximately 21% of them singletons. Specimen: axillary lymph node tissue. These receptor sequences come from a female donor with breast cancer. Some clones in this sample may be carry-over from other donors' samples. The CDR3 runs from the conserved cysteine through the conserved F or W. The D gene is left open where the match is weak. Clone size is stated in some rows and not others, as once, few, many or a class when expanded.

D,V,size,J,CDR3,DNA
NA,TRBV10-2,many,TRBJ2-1,CASRTGSYNEQFF,TGCGCCAGCAGGACAGGCTCCTACAATGAGCAGTTCTTC
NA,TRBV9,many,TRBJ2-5,CASSRGGVSQETQYF,TGTGCCAGCAGCAGAGGGGGGGTTTCGCAAGAGACCCAGTACTTC
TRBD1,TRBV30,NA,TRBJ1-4,CAWSVQGWGEKLFF,TGTGCCTGGAGTGTACAGGGGTGGGGGGAAAAACTGTTTTTT
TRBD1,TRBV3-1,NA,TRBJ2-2,CASSQGRTGTNTGELFF,TGTGCCAGCAGCCAAGGGCGGACAGGGACCAACACCGGGGAGCTGTTTTTT
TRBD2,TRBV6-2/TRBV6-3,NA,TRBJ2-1,CASRYSHSTSGSVDEQFF,TGTGCCAGCAGGTATTCTCACTCGACTAGCGGGAGCGTCGATGAGCAGTTCTTC
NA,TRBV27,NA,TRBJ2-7,CASSLSRGYEQYF,TGTGCCAGCAGTTTATCCAGGGGCTACGAGCAGTACTTC
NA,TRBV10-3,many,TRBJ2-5,CAAGGRAGETQYF,TGTGCCGCTGGGGGCAGGGCAGGGGAGACCCAGTACTTC
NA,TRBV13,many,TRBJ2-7,CASSLGQGGGQYF,TGTGCCAGCAGCTTAGGACAGGGCGGGGGGCAGTACTTC
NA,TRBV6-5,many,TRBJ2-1,CASSSPRFTNEQFF,TGTGCCAGCAGCTCACCGAGATTTACCAATGAGCAGTTCTTC
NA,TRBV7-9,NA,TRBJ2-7,CASSLDATSYEQYF,TGTGCCAGCAGCTTAGATGCGACTAGCTACGAGCAGTACTTC
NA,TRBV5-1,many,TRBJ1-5,CASSLRQQYSNQPQHF,TGCGCCAGCAGCTTGCGACAGCAGTATAGCAATCAGCCCCAGCATTTT
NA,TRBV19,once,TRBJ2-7,CASSMGQHPGSEQYF,TGTGCCAGTAGTATGGGTCAGCACCCGGGATCGGAGCAGTACTTC
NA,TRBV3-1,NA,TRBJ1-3,CASGQGGGRSGNTIYF,TGTGCCAGCGGCCAAGGCGGTGGGCGCTCTGGAAACACCATATATTTT
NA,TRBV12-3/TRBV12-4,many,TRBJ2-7,CASSLATRYGQYF,TGTGCCAGCAGTTTAGCTACAAGGTATGGGCAGTACTTC
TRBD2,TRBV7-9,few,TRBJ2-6,CASSPRTRGFVGSGANVLTF,TGTGCCAGCAGCCCCCGGACTAGGGGTTTTGTTGGCTCTGGGGCCAACGTCCTGACTTTC
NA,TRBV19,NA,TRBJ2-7,CASSMGQVSYEQYF,TGTGCCAGTAGTATGGGTCAGGTCTCCTACGAGCAGTACTTC
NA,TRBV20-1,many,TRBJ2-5,CSASRQETQYF,TGCAGTGCTAGCCGCCAAGAGACCCAGTACTTC
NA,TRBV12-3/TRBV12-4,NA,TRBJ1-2,CASTPGRRNYGCTF,TGTGCCAGCACCCCGGGTCGCCGTAACTATGGCTGCACCTTC
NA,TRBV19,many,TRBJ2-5,CASSIRGSKDQETQYF,TGTGCCAGTAGTATTCGGGGATCCAAGGACCAAGAGACCCAGTACTTC
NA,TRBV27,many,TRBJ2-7,CASSTLGRDYEQYF,TGTGCCAGCAGTACCCTAGGACGGGACTACGAGCAGTACTTC
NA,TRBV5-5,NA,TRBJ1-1,CASSRRGGNTEAFF,TGTGCCAGCAGTCGCAGGGGTGGAAACACTGAAGCTTTCTTT
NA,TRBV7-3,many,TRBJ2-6,CASRNSGANVLTF,TGTGCCAGCAGGAACTCTGGGGCCAACGTCCTGACTTTC